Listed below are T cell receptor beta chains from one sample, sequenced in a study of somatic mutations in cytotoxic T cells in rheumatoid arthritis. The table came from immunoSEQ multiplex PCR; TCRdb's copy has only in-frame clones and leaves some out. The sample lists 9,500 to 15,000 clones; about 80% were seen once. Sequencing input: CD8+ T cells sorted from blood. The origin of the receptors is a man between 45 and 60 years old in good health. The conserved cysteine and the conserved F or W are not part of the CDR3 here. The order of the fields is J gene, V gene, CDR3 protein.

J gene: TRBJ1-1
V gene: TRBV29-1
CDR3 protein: SVEKAGAF

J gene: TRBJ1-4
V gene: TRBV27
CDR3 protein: ASSPRRATNEKLF

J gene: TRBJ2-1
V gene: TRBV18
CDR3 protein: ASSTEANYNEQF

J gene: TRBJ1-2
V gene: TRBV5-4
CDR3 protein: ASTLRGRGSWAGGYT

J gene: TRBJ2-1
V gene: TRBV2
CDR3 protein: ASSESLRYNEQF

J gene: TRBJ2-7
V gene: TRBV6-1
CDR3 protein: ASSEEFSPPLPEQY

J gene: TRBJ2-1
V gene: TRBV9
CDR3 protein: ASSVSMGLTNNEQF

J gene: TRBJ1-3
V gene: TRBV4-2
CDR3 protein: ASSQDGPGVGPGNTIY

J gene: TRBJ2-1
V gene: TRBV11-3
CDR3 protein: ASSLASGTSGRNEQF

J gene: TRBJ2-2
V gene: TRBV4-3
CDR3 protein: ASSQDEGSGELF

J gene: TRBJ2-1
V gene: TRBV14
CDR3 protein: ASSPLAGQHNEQF

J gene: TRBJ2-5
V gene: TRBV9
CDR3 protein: ASSVGGGEWGQETQY

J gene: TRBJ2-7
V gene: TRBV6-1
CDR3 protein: ASSGLGSVYYEQY

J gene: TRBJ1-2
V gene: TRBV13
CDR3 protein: ASSAGGQGPIVGAPNYGYT

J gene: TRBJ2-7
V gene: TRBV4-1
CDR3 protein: ASSQDLLSYS

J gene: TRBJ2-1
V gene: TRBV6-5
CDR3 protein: ASSYTGSNEQF

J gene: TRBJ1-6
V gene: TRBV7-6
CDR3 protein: ASSLGSTGRSPLH

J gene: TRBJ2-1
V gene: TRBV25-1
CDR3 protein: ASSESGSLNEQF

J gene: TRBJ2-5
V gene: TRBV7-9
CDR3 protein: ASRIVSEGETQY

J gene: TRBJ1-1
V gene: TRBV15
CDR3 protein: ATQLGGRTEAF

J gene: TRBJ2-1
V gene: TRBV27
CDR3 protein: ASRLAGASYNEQF

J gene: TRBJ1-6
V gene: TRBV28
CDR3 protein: ASGVRGLGNSPLH

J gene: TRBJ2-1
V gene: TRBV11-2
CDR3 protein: ASSSRDRVYNEQF

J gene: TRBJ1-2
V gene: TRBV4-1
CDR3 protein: ASSTQAGITNYGYT

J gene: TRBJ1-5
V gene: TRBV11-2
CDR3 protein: ASSLAGSQPQH

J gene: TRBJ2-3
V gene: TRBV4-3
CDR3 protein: ASSQGLLDTDTQY

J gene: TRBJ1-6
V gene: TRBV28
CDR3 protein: ASGTGSSYNSPLH

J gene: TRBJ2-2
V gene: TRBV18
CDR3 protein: ASSLNTGELF

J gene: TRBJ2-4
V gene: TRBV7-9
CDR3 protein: ASSKDRIEKNIQY

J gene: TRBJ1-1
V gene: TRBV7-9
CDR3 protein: AGRTGGMNTEAF

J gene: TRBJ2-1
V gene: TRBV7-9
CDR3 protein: ASSNALAGVYNEQF

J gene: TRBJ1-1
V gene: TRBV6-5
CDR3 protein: ASSYSRGGPDTEAF

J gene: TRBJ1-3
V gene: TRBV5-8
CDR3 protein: ASSGRGSGNTIY

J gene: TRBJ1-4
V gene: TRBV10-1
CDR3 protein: ASSEGDRGVDEKLF

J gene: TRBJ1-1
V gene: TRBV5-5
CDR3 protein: ASSLGLSTEAF

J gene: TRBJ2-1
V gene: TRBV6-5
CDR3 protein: ASSYGGNSYNEQF

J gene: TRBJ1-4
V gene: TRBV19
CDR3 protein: ASGQGVTTNEKLF

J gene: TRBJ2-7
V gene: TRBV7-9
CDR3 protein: ASSPPTGSYEQY

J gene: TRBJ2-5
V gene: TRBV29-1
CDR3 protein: SVEDPPSGRETQY

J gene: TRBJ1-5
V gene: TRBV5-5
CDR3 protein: ASSSRGDINSNQPQH

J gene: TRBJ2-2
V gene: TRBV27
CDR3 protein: ASSFSRALGTGELF

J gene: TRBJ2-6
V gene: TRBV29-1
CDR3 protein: SVAGVSGANVLT

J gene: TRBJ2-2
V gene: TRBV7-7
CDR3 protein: ASSEGTGELF

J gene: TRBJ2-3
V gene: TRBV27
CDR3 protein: ATGLAGYTDTQY

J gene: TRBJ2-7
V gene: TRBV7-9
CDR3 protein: ASSSTTALTPLRPYEQY

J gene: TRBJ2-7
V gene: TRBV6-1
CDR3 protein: ATGQGYEQY

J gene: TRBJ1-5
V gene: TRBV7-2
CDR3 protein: ASSGGAAGYSNQPQH

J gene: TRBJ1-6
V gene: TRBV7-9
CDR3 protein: ASSLVGDREGSPLH

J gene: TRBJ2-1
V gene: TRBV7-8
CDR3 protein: ASSLDDGYNEQF

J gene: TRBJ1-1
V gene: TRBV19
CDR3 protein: ASSWGLNTEAF

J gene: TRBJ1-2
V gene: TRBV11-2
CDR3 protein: ASSLLEDRGYGYT

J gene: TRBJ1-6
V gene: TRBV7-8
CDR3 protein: ASSLDPGPSSYNSPLH

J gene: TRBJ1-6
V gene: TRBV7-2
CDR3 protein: ASSLAPPGINSPLH